This entry features one TCR beta chain sequence. Its target is not known. Here immunoSEQ multiplex PCR was the method, and the copy in TCRdb shows in-frame clones only, minus some. The table includes 150,000 or so clones, roughly nine tenths detected once. This specimen comes from a study of T cell responses to AZD1222 COVID-19 vaccine. This CDR3 is 14 amino acids long. V lost 3 bases to trimming and J lost 2 bases, with 10 bases between them. The germline V gene encodes CDR1 KGHSH and CDR2 LQKENI. General observations from the study: Spike-specific TCR breadth rose after two AZD1222 doses, and depth rose as well.

This receptor was obtained from an adult who received the AZD1222 COVID-19 vaccine. The sample here was peripheral blood, taken 28 days after the second AZD1222 dose. The chain carries TRBV18 and TRBJ1-1; D ambiguous. In DNA, the CDR3 is TGTGCCAGCTCACCTCTGGGGAAAAACACTGAAGCTTTCTTT. It specifies CASSPLGKNTEAFF.